This note documents a single T cell receptor (beta chain) sequence. This sample stems from a study of blood T cell repertoires in COVID-19. Study context: COVID-19 samples collected from the United States, Italy and Spain covered acute and convalescent phases. Nucleic acid was either cDNA or gDNA, and it came from T cells, B-cell-depleted T cells, or PBMCs.

In the source study's methods: The assay estimated nucleated cells by amplifying reference gene primers. Clones were sequenced by immunoSEQ multiplex PCR, and TCRdb holds only the in-frame ones, with some missing. V, J and clone size reflect that table, while D and trimming were determined from the DNA. This table has about 330,000 clones, 65% to 90% appearing once. Germline CDR1 and CDR2: PRHDT and FYEKMQ (reference sequence). Trimming shortened V by 0 bases and J by 7 bases, and 12 bases separated the two germline ends. The CDR3 has 14 residues. Allocation to cohorts depended on clinical history reported by the participants.

This chain joins TRBV13 and TRBJ1-1; possible D gene TRBD1, 6 bases. The source is a woman under 30 who had recovered from COVID-19. Sequencing was carried out using PBMCs or T cells enriched from blood (not recorded which). In DNA, the CDR3 is TGTGCCAGCAGCTTAGGTACAGGGTACCATGAAGCTTTCTTT. This gives the protein CASSLGTGYHEAFF.